The text below deals with one T cell receptor beta chain. The antigen is not known. A far larger clone differs by one base, so this is likely a read error. Multiplex PCR, run in two rounds, amplified TCR beta CDR3 from genomic DNA. Initially, in first-round PCR, primers specific to each TRBV and TRBJ gene were used. Each CDR3 protein gets one entry after TCRdb re-called the multiplex PCR reads with MiXCR. The data show about 22,000 distinct CDR3 sequences, 35% to 45% seen once. Investigators drew six milliliters of peripheral blood at each of two time points. The CDR3 covers 15 residues. V dropped 5 bases and J dropped 5 bases, with 18 bases sitting between them. From germline, CDR1 is SEHNR and CDR2 FQNEAQ (reference sequence). The data are from a study of prognosis after radiotherapy for stage I lung cancer. Study at large: Concurrent therapy was not administered with stereotactic body radiotherapy to any patient. The study recorded distant metastases in a handful of patients (median 7 months) after radiotherapy and no significant progression in roughly 14.

Study-wide findings and caveats: Metastatic and non-metastatic patients reportedly diverged in TRBV and TRBJ gene usage.

The source was PBMCs, collected before or after stereotactic body radiation therapy (not recorded which). The sequence was obtained from a donor over 45 with non-small cell lung cancer. This chain connects TRBV7-9 to TRBJ2-5, with TRBD2 as a possible D gene (5 bases). CDR3 nucleotide sequence: TGTGCCAGCAGCCCGGGGTCATTAACTACGGAGACCCAGTACTTC. It yields the protein CASSPGSLTTETQYF.